A single sample is the source of the 5 T cell receptor beta chains below, sequenced in a study of CD8 T cells in ankylosing spondylitis (dated by TCRdb to the late 2010s). Receptor amplification or capture employed 5' RACE. The sample was run on an Illumina HiSeq 2500. TCRdb trimmed public reads at Q25 via fastp, called clones via MiXCR and kept in-frame beta chains. Under each unique CDR3 protein, matching rows form one entry showing the most common genes and DNA. The sample table contains some 130,000 distinct CDR3 sequences; only one count was recorded for around 6.6% of them. The top ten hold around 11% of the sample. Sequenced input: blood, either unsorted or a sorted T cell fraction (not recorded which). The receptors shown here come from a female donor with ankylosing spondylitis or in good health (not recorded which).

This clonotype occurred once. A much bigger clone sits one base away, suggesting this may be a read error. The chain recombines TRBV7-2 with TRBJ1-2, with 7 bases identical to TRBD1. The CDR3 is made up of 14 amino acids. Per the germline V gene, CDR1 is SGHTA and CDR2 is FQGNSA. CDR3 amino acids: CAISLTRGDYGYTF. DNA of the CDR3: TGTGCCATCAGCTTAACCAGGGGGGACTATGGCTACACCTTC.

Many counts were recorded for this clonotype. Sequence at one end of the junction differs from germline and may be a read error. This chain links TRBV20-1 with TRBJ1-1; TRBD1 agrees at 8 bases. The CDR3 has 18 amino acids. Germline V gene data show CDR1 as DFQATT and CDR2 as SNEGSKA (reference sequence). Written as DNA, the CDR3 is TGCAGTGCTAGAGATGGGGGCAGGGGGCCTGTCACGAACAGTGAAGCTTTCTTT. It encodes CSARDGGRGPVTNSEAFF.

As concerns this clonotype: A much larger clone is a single base away; this may be a read error. This chain joins TRBV6-4 and TRBJ2-1, with TRBD2 matching 7 bases. Losses at the gene ends were 3 bases for V and 3 bases for J; bases not matched to a gene: 5. Germline V CDR1 and CDR2: MRHNA, SNTAGT. The CDR3 has 15 amino acids. CDR3 in amino acids: CASSEGTIGYNEQFF. In DNA form, the CDR3 reads TGTGCCAGCAGTGAAGGGACTATCGGCTACAATGAGCAGTTCTTC.

The table lists this clonotype with many counts. This rearrangement joins TRBV6-6 to TRBJ1-5; D is uncertain. Trimming took 3 bases from V and 5 from J, leaving 8 bases between them. This CDR3 is 13 amino acids long. Germline V gene data show CDR1 as MNHNY and CDR2 as SVGAGI (reference sequence). The CDR3 coding sequence is TGTGCCAGCAGTTATGGTTCTCATCAGCCCCAGCATTTT. Translating it yields CASSYGSHQPQHF.

This clonotype was observed many times. The genes are TRBV27 and TRBJ1-4; tentatively, D is TRBD1 (6 bases). The germline V gene has CDR1 MNHEY and CDR2 SMNVEV (reference sequence). This CDR3 spans 13 amino acids. The V and J ends lost 6 bases and 8 bases respectively, with 13 bases between them. This CDR3 reads CASRQGFNEKLFF. CDR3 in DNA: TGTGCCAGCAGACAGGGTTTTAACGAAAAACTGTTTTTT.